This paragraph covers one TCR beta chain sequence. Its matching antigen is unknown. TCR sequencing used cDNA made by reverse transcription of extracted RNA. TCRdb's table, derived via immunoSEQ multiplex PCR, lists solely in-frame clones and lacks some. The sample carries about 120,000 clones, roughly 50% recorded once. The data belong to a study of CD8+ T cells in alopecia areata. Findings of the study overall: Scalp repertoires also include resident alphabeta T cells from normal skin.

V was pared by 0 bases and J by 6 bases, with 3 bases between. This CDR3 is built from 12 residues. Looked up from germline, CDR1 is SEHNR and CDR2 is FQNEAQ (reference sequence). This specimen was CD8+ T cells sorted from blood, taken at week 0. The rearrangement joins TRBV7-9 to TRBJ1-5, with D hard to call. This TCR came from a human donor with alopecia areata. Here the CDR3 DNA reads TGTGCCAGCAGCTTAGCGGCTCAGCCCCAGCATTTT. Translating it yields CASSLAAQPQHF.